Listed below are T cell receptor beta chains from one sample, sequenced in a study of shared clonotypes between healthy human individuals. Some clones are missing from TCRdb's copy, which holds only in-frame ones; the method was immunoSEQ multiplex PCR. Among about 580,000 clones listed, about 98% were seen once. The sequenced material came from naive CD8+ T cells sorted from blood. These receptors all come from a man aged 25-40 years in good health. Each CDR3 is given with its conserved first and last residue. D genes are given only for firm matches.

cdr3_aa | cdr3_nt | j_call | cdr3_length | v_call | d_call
CASSGLGTDSNQPQHF | TGTGCCAGCAGCGGACTCGGGACAGATAGCAATCAGCCCCAGCATTTT | TRBJ1-5 | 16 | TRBV7-9 | TRBD1
CASRFFDALSYEQYF | TGTGCCAGCCGTTTCTTCGACGCCCTCTCCTACGAGCAGTACTTC | TRBJ2-7 | 15 | TRBV19 | -
CASSPALAGGRGELFF | TGTGCCAGCAGCCCTGCGCTAGCGGGAGGTCGCGGGGAGCTGTTTTTT | TRBJ2-2 | 16 | TRBV7-9 | TRBD2
CASSLVRSTDTQYF | TGTGCCAGCAGCTTAGTACGCTCCACAGATACGCAGTATTTT | TRBJ2-3 | 14 | TRBV7-9 | -
CASSPPEILAGPAYEQYF | TGTGCCAGCTCACCACCCGAGATTTTGGCAGGACCAGCCTACGAGCAGTACTTC | TRBJ2-7 | 18 | TRBV18 | -
CASSPGLAGRRDTQYF | TGTGCCAGCAGCCCCGGACTAGCGGGGCGTCGGGATACGCAGTATTTT | TRBJ2-3 | 16 | TRBV11-1 | TRBD2
CASSPQDEQFF | TGTGCCAGCAGCCCCCAGGATGAGCAGTTCTTC | TRBJ2-1 | 11 | TRBV7-2 | -
CASSPPGQYTQYF | TGTGCCAGCAGCCCTCCGGGACAGTATACGCAGTATTTT | TRBJ2-3 | 13 | TRBV11-3 | TRBD1
CASSWGPRLSYNEQFF | TGTGCCAGCAGCTGGGGACCCAGACTCTCCTACAATGAGCAGTTCTTC | TRBJ2-1 | 16 | TRBV5-5 | -
CASSLYRGGETQYF | TGTGCCAGCAGTTTATATCGGGGGGGAGAGACCCAGTACTTC | TRBJ2-5 | 14 | TRBV28 | TRBD2
CASSAGTSGIYEQYF | TGCGCCAGCAGCGCCGGGACTAGCGGGATCTACGAGCAGTACTTC | TRBJ2-7 | 15 | TRBV4-3 | TRBD2
CSVEDTVLGMDTQYF | TGCAGCGTTGAAGATACGGTACTAGGGATGGATACGCAGTATTTT | TRBJ2-3 | 15 | TRBV29-1 | -
CASSLAPGGSYGYTF | TGCGCCAGCAGCTTGGCCCCGGGGGGCTCCTATGGCTACACCTTC | TRBJ1-2 | 15 | TRBV5-1 | -
CASSQGSLDRNSYEQYF | TGCGCCAGCAGCCAAGGGTCGCTCGACAGGAACTCCTACGAGCAGTACTTC | TRBJ2-7 | 17 | TRBV4-3 | -
CASSSGTGGTNGYTF | TGTGCCAGCAGTTCGGGGACAGGGGGCACTAATGGCTACACCTTC | TRBJ1-2 | 15 | TRBV27 | TRBD1
CASSLLAPRTSGRGIEQYF | TGTGCCAGCAGCTTATTGGCCCCGCGGACTAGCGGGAGAGGAATCGAGCAGTACTTC | TRBJ2-7 | 19 | TRBV11-2 | TRBD2
CASSLLGNLNNNEQFF | TGTGCCAGCAGTTTATTGGGGAACCTAAACAACAATGAGCAGTTCTTC | TRBJ2-1 | 16 | TRBV27 | -
CASRPREGNQPQHF | TGTGCCAGCAGGCCGCGAGAGGGCAATCAGCCCCAGCATTTT | TRBJ1-5 | 14 | TRBV6-6 | -
CASSTHAEHQPQHF | TGTGCCAGCAGTACACATGCGGAACATCAGCCCCAGCATTTT | TRBJ1-5 | 14 | TRBV27 | -
CASSVRGGIFKALETQYF | TGTGCCAGCAGCGTCCGAGGCGGGATTTTCAAGGCCTTAGAGACCCAGTACTTC | TRBJ2-5 | 18 | TRBV7-2 | -
CASAGGVRDYGYTF | TGTGCCAGCGCCGGGGGGGTTCGTGACTATGGCTACACCTTC | TRBJ1-2 | 14 | TRBV11-2 | -
CASSPRGTLVEQFF | TGTGCCAGCAGCCCCCGAGGGACATTAGTTGAGCAGTTCTTC | TRBJ2-1 | 14 | TRBV7-9 | -
CASSLLRDRESYEQYF | TGTGCCAGCAGTTTGCTCCGGGACAGAGAATCCTACGAGCAGTACTTC | TRBJ2-7 | 16 | TRBV27 | TRBD1
CASSPIRPTSRDEQFF | TGTGCCAGCAGTCCAATCAGACCGACTAGCCGGGATGAGCAGTTCTTC | TRBJ2-1 | 16 | TRBV27 | TRBD2
CASSQDPGTDTQYF | TGTGCCAGCAGCCAAGATCCGGGGACAGATACGCAGTATTTT | TRBJ2-3 | 14 | TRBV14 | -
CASSLRTDYEQYF | TGTGCCAGCAGCTTACGGACTGACTACGAGCAGTACTTC | TRBJ2-7 | 13 | TRBV13 | -
CASGQGNEQYF | TGTGCCAGCGGACAGGGCAACGAGCAGTACTTC | TRBJ2-7 | 11 | TRBV27 | TRBD1
CASSQDWPSLRPQHF | TGCGCCAGCAGCCAAGATTGGCCGTCCCTAAGGCCCCAGCATTTT | TRBJ1-5 | 15 | TRBV4-3 | -
CASSYTRRNTEAFF | TGTGCCAGCAGTTACACTCGTAGGAACACTGAAGCTTTCTTT | TRBJ1-1 | 14 | TRBV6-6 | -
CASSLPGGSQGETQYF | TGTGCCAGCAGCTTACCAGGGGGCAGTCAAGGGGAGACCCAGTACTTC | TRBJ2-5 | 16 | TRBV7-2 | TRBD1
CASSPGLLSGEQYF | TGTGCCAGCAGCCCCGGCCTTCTAAGCGGCGAGCAGTACTTC | TRBJ2-7 | 14 | TRBV9 | -
CASSPPAGPSGQFF | TGTGCCAGCAGCCCCCCAGCAGGGCCCTCCGGGCAGTTCTTC | TRBJ2-1 | 14 | TRBV7-6 | -